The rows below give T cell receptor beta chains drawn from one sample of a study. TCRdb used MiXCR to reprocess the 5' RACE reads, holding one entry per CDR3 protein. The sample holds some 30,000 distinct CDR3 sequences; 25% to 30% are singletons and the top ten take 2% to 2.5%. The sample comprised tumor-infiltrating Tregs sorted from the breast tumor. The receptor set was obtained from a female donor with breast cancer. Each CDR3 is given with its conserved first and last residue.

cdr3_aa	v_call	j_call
CASSPTENYGYTF	TRBV5-1	TRBJ1-2
CASRGTGANVLTF	TRBV6-5	TRBJ2-6
CASSRPRMADSSGANVLTF	TRBV12-3/TRBV12-4	TRBJ2-6
CASSPLGQGSSQPQHF	TRBV7-8	TRBJ1-5
CATSSPARGSTDTQYF	TRBV15	TRBJ2-3
CASSQTGKRGQPQHF	TRBV28	TRBJ1-5
CASSWDGIYEQYF	TRBV6-1	TRBJ2-7
CASSQDYKGTNTEAFF	TRBV4-1	TRBJ1-1
CASSVSGASGSGIEQFF	TRBV9	TRBJ2-1
CASIGDREDGYTF	TRBV6-5	TRBJ1-2
CASSQQPTIATNEKLFF	TRBV3-1	TRBJ1-4
CATSDSSSYEQYF	TRBV24-1	TRBJ2-7
CASSSDSAGNTIYF	TRBV6-6	TRBJ1-3
CASRQRSNQPQHF	TRBV19	TRBJ1-5
CASSPGGDGNQPQHF	TRBV6-5	TRBJ1-5
CSARDRPTGLDEQFF	TRBV20-1	TRBJ2-1
CASSYEGGPTNEKLFF	TRBV6-6	TRBJ1-4
CASSLQGPGGELFF	TRBV12-3/TRBV12-4	TRBJ2-2
CSARHRGLGTEAFF	TRBV20-1	TRBJ1-1
CASSLSGRGREGKNNEQFF	TRBV12-3/TRBV12-4	TRBJ2-1
CATSRPLGLAKHNEQFF	TRBV15	TRBJ2-1
CASSYSGSLNTEAFF	TRBV6-5	TRBJ1-1
CATSDQRTSEVDEQFF	TRBV24-1	TRBJ2-1
CASSVFSSYEQYF	TRBV6-1	TRBJ2-7
CASTNLRGKDYEQYF	TRBV13	TRBJ2-7
CASRSLRGSNQPQHF	TRBV6-5	TRBJ1-5
CASSQDPQGDYGYTF	TRBV4-1	TRBJ1-2
CASNGRGEQFF	TRBV10-2	TRBJ2-1
CASSFLWGDSGANVLTF	TRBV5-5	TRBJ2-6
CASSQGVGEAFF	TRBV4-1	TRBJ1-1
CASSLTGSEQFF	TRBV5-1	TRBJ2-1
CASSVELAGLGEQFF	TRBV9	TRBJ2-1
CASSQVLITPQHF	TRBV4-1	TRBJ1-5
CASKPGGFDGNEQFF	TRBV6-5	TRBJ2-1
CATSDPGTSAGEQFF	TRBV24-1	TRBJ2-1
CASSELQGGKNIQYF	TRBV6-1	TRBJ2-4
CASSLAAGGETQYF	TRBV7-9	TRBJ2-5
CASGLGTGGVEQFF	TRBV7-3	TRBJ2-1
CASSSPGTGMNSNQPQHF	TRBV12-3/TRBV12-4	TRBJ1-5
CASSYQGAIGNTMYF	TRBV6-5	TRBJ1-3
CASSPTGVTEAFF	TRBV5-1	TRBJ1-1
CASSYVSTSGYNEQFF	TRBV6-5	TRBJ2-1
CASSERVQDNEQFF	TRBV10-1	TRBJ2-1
CASSLVAPGRGEETQYF	TRBV7-2	TRBJ2-5
CASSLGSSSPYNEQFF	TRBV13	TRBJ2-1
CASSLGLTDTQYF	TRBV5-1	TRBJ2-3
CASSERGGSYSGNTIYF	TRBV10-2	TRBJ1-3
CASSARPLSEQFF	TRBV7-9	TRBJ2-1
CASSSGGTAYNEQFF	TRBV27	TRBJ2-1
CSARDSTSGGSSYNEQFF	TRBV20-1	TRBJ2-1
CASSPSRLAGPSYEQYF	TRBV7-8	TRBJ2-7
CASSDRRTDRWSGANVLTF	TRBV25-1	TRBJ2-6
CASNVSQNTEAFF	TRBV6-6	TRBJ1-1
CASSLAGGTKAQYF	TRBV11-2	TRBJ2-3
CSAALGVRGNAEAFF	TRBV20-1	TRBJ1-1
CSASTSGGTDTQYF	TRBV20-1	TRBJ2-3
CSAREPSPGNTEAFF	TRBV20-1	TRBJ1-1